The rows below give T cell receptor beta chains drawn from one sample of a study of cytomegalovirus exposure and HLA in healthy donors. Measured with immunoSEQ multiplex PCR; TCRdb has only the in-frame clones, and not every one. Of over 250,000 clones detected, 86% appear once; the ten largest clones hold around 4.2%. Sequencing used PBMCs. These receptors were obtained from a man in his forties in good health and CMV-seropositive. Each CDR3 is given with its conserved first and last residue. A D gene is named only where the DNA matches it firmly.

D gene,V gene,CDR3 protein
TRBD1,TRBV27,CASSFDRESEKLFF
NA,TRBV6-5,CASSVGRSTDTQYF
NA,TRBV7-4,CASSFDKSSYNEQFF
TRBD1,TRBV2,CASSEGDREYNEQFF
TRBD2,TRBV27,CATAGLAGWDEQYF
TRBD1,TRBV6-4,CASSGTGLAGQPQHF
TRBD2,TRBV5-1,CASSLLASYEQYF
NA,TRBV19,CASSPRRDDTQYF
TRBD1,TRBV7-9,CASSLGDRDNEQFF
TRBD1,TRBV4-3,CASSQDLGTGGTEAFF
NA,TRBV11-2,CASSLATPRGSTEAFF
TRBD1,TRBV14,CASSQVGTGARNTEAFF
NA,TRBV15,CATSLSHYGYTF
NA,TRBV13,CASSPQRGTEAFF
NA,TRBV28,CASSQSGANVLTF
TRBD1,TRBV19,CASRGQGALEQYF
NA,TRBV19,CASTEAGANVLTF
NA,TRBV28,CASTSPRQNSYEQYF
TRBD1,TRBV5-1,CASSPETLDRVYLSVDIQYF
TRBD1,TRBV12-5,CASGLSGGETQYF
NA,TRBV10-1,CASSLDTNEQFF
NA,TRBV23-1,CASSRGPGKVTEAFF
TRBD1,TRBV5-1,CASSIASTGGTGELFF
NA,TRBV19,CASRQLAKNIQYF
TRBD2,TRBV7-9,CASSLGLAGVGEQFF
NA,TRBV27,CASSLRGGQNTGELFF
TRBD2,TRBV28,CASSPTTSGGQETQYF
NA,TRBV27,CASSSRLYEQYF
NA,TRBV7-2,CASSLAKYGYEQYF
TRBD2,TRBV28,CASVHLAGSYNEQFF
NA,TRBV6-5,CASSYSPGSYGYTF
NA,TRBV9,CASSPRSTTYEQYF
NA,TRBV5-1,CASSLAQRTMNTEAFF
NA,TRBV21-1,CASSKARTSRFF
NA,TRBV30,CAWSSGEVYRGYTF
NA,TRBV9,CASSRDTGNTIYF
TRBD1,TRBV5-1,CASSTTGTGIFYEQYF
NA,TRBV6-1,CASSDNGGDTQYF
NA,TRBV7-9,CASSLAGGQPQHF
TRBD1,TRBV13,CASSLTGADYGYTF
NA,TRBV14,CASSQDTWAPGVNTEAFF
NA,TRBV6-1,CASSERADLYSNQPQHF
TRBD2,TRBV5-4,CASSLPGTSGQETQYF
TRBD1,TRBV18,CASSPDRGGSEQFF
NA,TRBV7-2,CASSLQERNTEAFF
NA,TRBV4-3,CASSQQANNEQFF
NA,TRBV27,CASSWAAGSEQYF
TRBD2,TRBV6-5,CASSYSQRETDEQYF
NA,TRBV19,CASSIGAGQYSQETQYF